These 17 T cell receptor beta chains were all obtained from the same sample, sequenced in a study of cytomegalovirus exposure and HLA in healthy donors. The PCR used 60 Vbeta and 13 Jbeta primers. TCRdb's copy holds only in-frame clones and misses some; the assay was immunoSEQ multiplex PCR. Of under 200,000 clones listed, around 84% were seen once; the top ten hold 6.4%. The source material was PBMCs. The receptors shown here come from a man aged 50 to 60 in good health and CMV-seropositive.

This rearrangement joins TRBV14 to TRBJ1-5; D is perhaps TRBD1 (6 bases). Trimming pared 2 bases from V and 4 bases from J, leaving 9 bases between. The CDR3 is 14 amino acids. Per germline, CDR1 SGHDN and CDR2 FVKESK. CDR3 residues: CASSQSGENQPQHF. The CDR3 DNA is TGTGCCAGCAGCCAATCAGGGGAGAATCAGCCCCAGCATTTT.

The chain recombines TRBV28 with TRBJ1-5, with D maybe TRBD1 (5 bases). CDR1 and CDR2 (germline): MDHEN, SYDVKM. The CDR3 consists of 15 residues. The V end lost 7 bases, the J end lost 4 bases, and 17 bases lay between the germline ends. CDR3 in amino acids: CASNPMGGRNQPQHF. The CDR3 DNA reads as TGTGCCAGCAATCCCATGGGGGGAAGAAATCAGCCCCAGCATTTT.

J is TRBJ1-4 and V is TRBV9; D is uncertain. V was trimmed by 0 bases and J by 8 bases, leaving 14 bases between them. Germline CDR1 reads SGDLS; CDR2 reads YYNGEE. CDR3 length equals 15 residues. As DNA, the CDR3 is TGTGCCAGCAGCGTAGGGGGAGGACCTATCGAAAAACTGTTTTTT. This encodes CASSVGGGPIEKLFF.

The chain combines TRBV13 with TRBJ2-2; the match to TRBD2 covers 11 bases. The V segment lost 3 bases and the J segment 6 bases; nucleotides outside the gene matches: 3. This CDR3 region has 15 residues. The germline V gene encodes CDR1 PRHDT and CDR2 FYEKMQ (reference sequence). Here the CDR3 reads CASSFLAGGSGELFF. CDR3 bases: TGTGCCAGCAGCTTTCTAGCGGGAGGTTCCGGGGAGCTGTTTTTT. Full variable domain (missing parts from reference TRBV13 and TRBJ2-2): AAGVIQSPRHLIKEKRETATLKCYPIPRHDTVYWYQQGPGQDPQFLISFYEKMQSDKGSIPDRFSAQQFSDYHSELNMSSLELGDSALYFCASSFLAGGSGELFFGEGSRLTVL.

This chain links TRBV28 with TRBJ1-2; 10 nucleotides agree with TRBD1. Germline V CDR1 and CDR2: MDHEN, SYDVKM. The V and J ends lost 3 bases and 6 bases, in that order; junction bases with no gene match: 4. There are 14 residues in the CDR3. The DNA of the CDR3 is TGTGCCAGCAGTTTGACCGACAGGGGGCATGGCTACACCTTC. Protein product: CASSLTDRGHGYTF.

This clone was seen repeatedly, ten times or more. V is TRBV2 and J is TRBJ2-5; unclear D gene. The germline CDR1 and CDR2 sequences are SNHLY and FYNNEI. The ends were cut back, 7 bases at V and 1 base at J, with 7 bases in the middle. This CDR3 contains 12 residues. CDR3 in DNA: TGTGCCAGCAAGGAGCCCCAAGAGACCCAGTACTTC. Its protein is CASKEPQETQYF.

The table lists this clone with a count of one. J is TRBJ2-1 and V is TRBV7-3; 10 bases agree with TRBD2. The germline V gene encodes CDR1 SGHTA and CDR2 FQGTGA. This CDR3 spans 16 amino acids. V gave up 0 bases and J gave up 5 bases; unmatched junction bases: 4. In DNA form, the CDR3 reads TGTGCCAGCAGCTTAACGGGAGCGGGAGGGAACAATGAGCAGTTCTTC. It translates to CASSLTGAGGNNEQFF.

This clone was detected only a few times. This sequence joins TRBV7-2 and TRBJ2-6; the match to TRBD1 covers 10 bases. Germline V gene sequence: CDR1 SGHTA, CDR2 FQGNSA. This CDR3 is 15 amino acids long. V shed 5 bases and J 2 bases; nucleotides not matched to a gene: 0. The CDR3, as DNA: TGTGCCAGCAGCGGACAGGGGGCTGGGGCCAACGTCCTGACTTTC. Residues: CASSGQGAGANVLTF.

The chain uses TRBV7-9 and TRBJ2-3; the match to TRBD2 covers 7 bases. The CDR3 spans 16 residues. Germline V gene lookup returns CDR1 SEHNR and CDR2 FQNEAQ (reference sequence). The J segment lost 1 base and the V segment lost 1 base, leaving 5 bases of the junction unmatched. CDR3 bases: TGTGCCAGCAGCTTAGGAGCTAGCGGACGCACAGATACGCAGTATTTT. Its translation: CASSLGASGRTDTQYF. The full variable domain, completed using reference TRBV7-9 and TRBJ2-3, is DTGVSQNPRHKITKRGQNVTFRCDPISEHNRLYWYRQTLGQGPEFLTYFQNEAQLEKSRLLSDRFSAERPKGSFSTLEIQRTEQGDSAMYLCASSLGASGRTDTQYFGPGTRLTVL.

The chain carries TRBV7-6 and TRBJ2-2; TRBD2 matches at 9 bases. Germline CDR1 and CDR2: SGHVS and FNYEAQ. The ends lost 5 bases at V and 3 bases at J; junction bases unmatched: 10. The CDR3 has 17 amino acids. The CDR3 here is CASSHSGSRVYTGELFF. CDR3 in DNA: TGTGCCAGCAGCCATAGCGGGAGTCGGGTGTACACCGGGGAGCTGTTTTTT.

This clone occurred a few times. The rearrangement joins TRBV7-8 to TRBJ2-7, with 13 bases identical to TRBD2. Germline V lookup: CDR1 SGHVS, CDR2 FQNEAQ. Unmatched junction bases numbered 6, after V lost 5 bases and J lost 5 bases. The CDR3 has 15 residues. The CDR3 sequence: CASSTGLAGAHEQYF. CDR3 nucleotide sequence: TGTGCCAGCAGCACCGGACTAGCGGGGGCCCACGAGCAGTACTTC.

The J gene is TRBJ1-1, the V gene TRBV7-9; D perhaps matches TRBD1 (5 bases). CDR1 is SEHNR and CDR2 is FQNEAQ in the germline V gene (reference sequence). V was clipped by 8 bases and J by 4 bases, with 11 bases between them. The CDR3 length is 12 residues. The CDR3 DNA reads TGTGCCAGCCGGCCGGGGGGCACTGAAGCTTTCTTT. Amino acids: CASRPGGTEAFF.

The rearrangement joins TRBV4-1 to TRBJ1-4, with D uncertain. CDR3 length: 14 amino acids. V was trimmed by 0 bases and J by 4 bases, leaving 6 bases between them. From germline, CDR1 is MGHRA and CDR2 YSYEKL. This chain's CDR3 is CASSQEGVNEKLFF. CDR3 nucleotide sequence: TGCGCCAGCAGCCAAGAAGGAGTTAATGAAAAACTGTTTTTT.

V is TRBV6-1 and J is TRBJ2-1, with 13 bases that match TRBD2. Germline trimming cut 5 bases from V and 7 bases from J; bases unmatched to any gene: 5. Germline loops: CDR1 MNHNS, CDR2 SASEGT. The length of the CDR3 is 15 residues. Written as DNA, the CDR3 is TGTGCCAGCAGTCCCGGGACTAGCGGGAAAAATGAGCAGTTCTTC. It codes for CASSPGTSGKNEQFF.

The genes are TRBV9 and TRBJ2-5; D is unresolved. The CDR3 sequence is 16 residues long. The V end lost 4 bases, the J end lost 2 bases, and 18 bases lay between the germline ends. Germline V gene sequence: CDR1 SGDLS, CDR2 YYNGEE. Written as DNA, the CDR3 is TGTGCCAGCAGCTCCCCCCAGACCCCCGGGCAAGAGACCCAGTACTTC. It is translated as CASSSPQTPGQETQYF.

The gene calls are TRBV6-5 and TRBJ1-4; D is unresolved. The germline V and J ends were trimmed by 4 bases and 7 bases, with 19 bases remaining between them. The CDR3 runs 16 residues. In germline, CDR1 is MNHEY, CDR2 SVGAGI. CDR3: CASSSLRREPREKLFF. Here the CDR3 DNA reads TGTGCCAGCAGTTCCCTCCGCCGGGAACCTCGTGAAAAACTGTTTTTT.

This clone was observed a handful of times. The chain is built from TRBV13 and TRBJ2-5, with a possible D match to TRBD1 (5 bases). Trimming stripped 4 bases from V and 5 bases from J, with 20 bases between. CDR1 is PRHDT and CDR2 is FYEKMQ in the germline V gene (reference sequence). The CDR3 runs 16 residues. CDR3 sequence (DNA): TGTGCCAGCAGCTCCCGGACAACACGGAAAGCGGAGACCCAGTACTTC. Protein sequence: CASSSRTTRKAETQYF. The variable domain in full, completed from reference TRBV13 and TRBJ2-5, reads AAGVIQSPRHLIKEKRETATLKCYPIPRHDTVYWYQQGPGQDPQFLISFYEKMQSDKGSIPDRFSAQQFSDYHSELNMSSLELGDSALYFCASSSRTTRKAETQYFGPGTRLLVL.